The present entry profiles one T cell receptor (beta chain) with its context. Different DNA sequences within this sample yield the same CDR3. The sample originates from a study of blood T cell repertoires in COVID-19. Study background: Some COVID-19 samples were acute and others convalescent; all came from the United States, Italy and Spain. The cDNA or gDNA used as material had been derived from T cells, B-cell-depleted T cells, or PBMCs.

Per the authors' pipeline: Reference gene primers were amplified, and this amplification served to estimate nucleated cell counts. Profiling relied on immunoSEQ multiplex PCR, and the TCRdb table lists in-frame clones only, not all of them. The V and J calls and the clone size are those of that table, but D and trimming were determined from the DNA. This table has under 350,000 clones, about 89% appearing once. CDR3 size: 14 residues. V shed 4 bases and J 2 bases; nucleotides not matched to a gene: 4. Germline values: CDR1 ENHRY, CDR2 SYGVKD. The sequence came from a man in his forties or fifties with acute or convalescent COVID-19. The V call is TRBV10-3, the J call TRBJ2-7; 8 nucleotides line up with TRBD2. Sequencing was performed on peripheral blood. DNA of the CDR3: TGTGCCATCAGTGGTGCGGGGGGCCCCTACGAGCAGTACTTC. Protein: CAISGAGGPYEQYF.